Each of the 30 T cell receptor beta chains below was sequenced from the same sample in a study of CD8+ T cells in alopecia areata (dated by TCRdb to 2017 to 2018). The label giving this sample's treatment or condition can be read as: oral pan-JAK inhibitor, 5-10 mg twice daily. Libraries were built with the immunoSEQ multiplex PCR assay. RNA was extracted from all samples and reverse transcribed into cDNA, which served as template for TCR sequencing. As stored in TCRdb, this immuneACCESS dataset retains in-frame rearrangements with V and J assigned. A fraction of the clones does not appear; measured against another copy, unresolved V genes explain less than half of the discrepancy, and the remainder lacks a known reason. In all, the sample holds nearly 95,000 clones, and more than 65% of those were seen once. 17% of the sample is taken by the ten largest. Source: CD8+ T cells sorted from blood, taken between weeks 43 and 45, from a patient treated with tofacitinib. These receptors came from a human donor with alopecia areata.

This chain joins TRBV6-5 and TRBJ1-1, with D possibly matching TRBD1 (5 bases). Trimming removed 2 bases from V and 3 bases from J, with 10 bases in between. The CDR3 has 14 amino acids. The germline V gene has CDR1 MNHEY and CDR2 SVGAGI. The CDR3 protein is CASSYVVGDTEAFF. The CDR3 nucleotides read TGTGCCAGCAGTTACGTCGTGGGGGACACTGAAGCTTTCTTT.

The chain uses TRBV7-6 and TRBJ2-7, with D perhaps assigned TRBD1 or TRBD2 (5 bases each). The CDR3 totals 14 residues. The germline gives CDR1 SGHVS, CDR2 FNYEAQ. Trimming shortened V by 5 bases and J by 5 bases, and 16 bases separated the two germline ends. Here the CDR3 DNA reads TGTGCCAGCAGCCTGGGCAGGGACCTGGACGAGCAGTACTTC. It codes for CASSLGRDLDEQYF.

J is TRBJ2-4 and V is TRBV15; 10 bases line up with TRBD1. The germline V gene encodes CDR1 LNHNV and CDR2 YYDKDF (reference sequence). The CDR3 is 15 amino acids. V lost 5 bases and J lost 7; bases outside the gene matches: 8. The CDR3 protein is CATSSTTGQGNIQYF. The CDR3 nucleotides are TGTGCCACCAGCTCTACTACGGGACAGGGGAACATTCAGTACTTC.

The J gene is TRBJ1-2, the V gene TRBV19, with D tentatively TRBD1 (6 bases). This CDR3 has 13 amino acids. Germline CDR1 and CDR2: LNHDA and SQIVND (reference sequence). V shed 10 bases and J shed 3 bases, with 15 bases lying between them. The CDR3 loop is CATQTRGDYGYTF. The CDR3 region has the DNA TGTGCCACCCAAACTAGGGGGGACTATGGCTACACCTTC. The full variable domain, rest sourced from reference TRBV19 and TRBJ1-2, is DGGITQSPKYLFRKEGQNVTLSCEQNLNHDAMYWYRQDPGQGLRLIYYSQIVNDFQKGDIAEGYSVSREKKESFPLTVTSAQKNPTAFYLCATQTRGDYGYTFGSGTRLTVV.

As concerns this clone: Other DNA sequences in this sample translate to the same CDR3. This chain links TRBV6-5 with TRBJ2-7; maybe TRBD1 (6 bases). The germline gives CDR1 MNHEY, CDR2 SVGAGI. Trimming shortened V by 0 bases and J by 0 bases, and 9 bases separated the two germline ends. This CDR3 region has 15 residues. Written as DNA, the CDR3 is TGTGCCAGCAGTTACTCAACAGGGCGCTCCTACGAGCAGTACTTC. It translates to CASSYSTGRSYEQYF.

The chain combines TRBV27 with TRBJ1-3, with D perhaps TRBD1 (6 bases). The CDR3 totals 16 residues. V was shortened by 5 bases and J by 0 bases, with 14 bases between the two germline ends. Per the germline V gene, CDR1 is MNHEY and CDR2 is SMNVEV (reference sequence). The CDR3 sequence is CASSEQGFYSGNTIYF. The CDR3 DNA reads TGTGCCAGCAGTGAACAGGGTTTTTACTCTGGAAACACCATATATTTT.

The chain is built from TRBV5-1 and TRBJ2-2; the D gene is possibly TRBD2 (5 bases). The germline V and J ends were trimmed by 4 bases and 5 bases, with 9 bases remaining between them. Germline V CDR1 and CDR2: SGHRS, YFSETQ. The CDR3 is 13 amino acids. CDR3 in amino acids: CASSIDYTGELFF. The CDR3 DNA follows: TGCGCCAGCAGCATAGACTATACCGGGGAGCTGTTTTTT.

This chain joins TRBV11-2 and TRBJ2-3, with TRBD2 identical over 10 bases. The V gene end was trimmed by 5 bases and the J gene end by 4 bases; junction bases not matched to a gene: 15. The V gene's germline CDR1 is SGHAT and CDR2 FQNNGV. The CDR3 is made up of 18 amino acids. CDR3 nucleotide sequence: TGTGCCAGCAGCCCGATGGCGACTAGCGGGTCAAGTGCAGATACGCAGTATTTT. This translates into CASSPMATSGSSADTQYF.

This clone was seen a few times. V and J are TRBV29-1 and TRBJ1-1; D remains ambiguous. This CDR3 has 11 amino acids. Per germline, CDR1 SQVTM and CDR2 ANQGSEA. V was cut by 4 bases and J by 11 bases, with 14 bases left in between. The CDR3 is CSVGFRNLAFF. The CDR3 DNA sequence: TGCAGCGTTGGGTTCCGGAACCTCGCTTTCTTT.

The rearrangement uses TRBV30 and TRBJ2-6; no clear D gene. Trimming left V 0 bases short and J 1 base short, with 7 bases between. Germline CDR1 and CDR2: GTSNPN and SVGIG (reference sequence). The CDR3 sequence is 15 residues long. The CDR3 reads CAWSVGVSGANVLTF. CDR3 nucleotides: TGTGCCTGGAGTGTCGGAGTGTCTGGGGCCAACGTCCTGACTTTC.

The CDR3 DNA sequence: TGTGCCAGCAGCCAAGATTGGGGGGGTGATGGCTACACCTTC. Protein product: CASSQDWGGDGYTF. The genes are TRBV14 and TRBJ1-2, with TRBD1 as a possible D gene (5 bases). The CDR3 is 14 residues long. Looked up from germline, CDR1 is SGHDN and CDR2 is FVKESK. Trimming took off 0 bases at V and 6 bases at J, with 11 bases between the two ends.

The chain is built from TRBV19 and TRBJ1-1; D gene unclear. CDR1 and CDR2 (germline): LNHDA, SQIVND (reference sequence). Trimming took off 4 bases at V and 1 base at J, with 13 bases between the two ends. The CDR3 length is 15 residues. Here the CDR3 reads CASSRPLEGNTEAFF. The CDR3 DNA follows: TGTGCCAGTAGTAGACCCCTAGAGGGGAACACTGAAGCTTTCTTT. Supplemented by reference TRBV19 and TRBJ1-1, the full variable domain reads DGGITQSPKYLFRKEGQNVTLSCEQNLNHDAMYWYRQDPGQGLRLIYYSQIVNDFQKGDIAEGYSVSREKKESFPLTVTSAQKNPTAFYLCASSRPLEGNTEAFFGQGTRLTVV.

This clone has more than one count but fewer than ten. The chain combines TRBV7-9 with TRBJ1-1; D uncertain. The CDR3 extends over 15 amino acids. Germline-derived CDR1 and CDR2 are SEHNR and FQNEAQ (reference sequence). The ends were cut back, 2 bases at V and 0 bases at J, with 10 bases in the middle. CDR3 loop: CASSLNLIMNTEAFF. The CDR3 DNA reads as TGTGCCAGCAGCTTAAATTTGATCATGAACACTGAAGCTTTCTTT.

The V call is TRBV7-2, the J call TRBJ1-5; D might be TRBD1 (5 bases). Germline loops: CDR1 SGHTA, CDR2 FQGNSA. Trimming removed 4 bases from V and 7 bases from J, with 14 bases in between. The CDR3 is 14 amino acids. In nucleotides, the CDR3 is TGTGCCAGCAGCTATACCCCAGGGCCCCAGCCCCAGCATTTT. Its protein is CASSYTPGPQPQHF.

This clone has a single count. The J gene is TRBJ2-7, the V gene TRBV29-1; D gene ambiguous. This CDR3 has 11 residues. V was cut by 3 bases and J by 3 bases, with 6 bases left in between. The germline CDR1 and CDR2 sequences are SQVTM and ANQGSEA. CDR3 region: CSVEWDYEQYF. CDR3 DNA: TGCAGCGTTGAGTGGGACTACGAGCAGTACTTC.

The CDR3, as DNA: TGTGCCTGGAGCGTTACGACGGGGGGGGAGCAGTACTTC. Residues: CAWSVTTGGEQYF. V is TRBV30 and J is TRBJ2-7; TRBD2 agrees at 8 bases. Germline V gives CDR1 GTSNPN, CDR2 SVGIG (reference sequence). The CDR3 runs 13 residues. The ends lost 3 bases at V and 7 bases at J; junction bases unmatched: 8. Complete variable domain (other parts from reference TRBV30 and TRBJ2-7): SQTIHQWPATLVQPVGSPLSLECTVEGTSNPNLYWYRQAAGRGLQLLFYSVGIGQISSEVPQNLSASRPQDRQFILSSKKLLLSDSGFYLCAWSVTTGGEQYFGPGTRLTVT.

The gene calls are TRBV2 and TRBJ2-5; D possibly uses TRBD1 or TRBD2 (5 bases each). The DNA matches TRBJ2-7 better at its end, which makes the J call doubtful. Germline V gene data show CDR1 as SNHLY and CDR2 as FYNNEI. The CDR3 is 15 residues long. CDR3 DNA: TGTGCCAGCAGTGAATCGGGGCGCGCCTCCTACGAGCAGTACTTC. The encoded protein is CASSESGRASYEQYF.

CDR3 bases: TGCGCCAGCTCCCCTGGCCCGGCGTACGAGCAGTACTTC. Its translation is CASSPGPAYEQYF. This chain connects TRBV10-2 to TRBJ2-7; no definite D call. The V end lost 8 bases, the J end lost 4 bases, and 15 bases lay between the germline ends. The germline V gene has CDR1 WSHSY and CDR2 SAAADI. The CDR3 contains 13 residues.

The chain recombines TRBV6-5 with TRBJ1-5; D uncertain. Trimming shortened V by 8 bases and J by 3 bases, and 14 bases separated the two germline ends. The CDR3 covers 14 residues. Germline CDR1 reads MNHEY; CDR2 reads SVGAGI. The CDR3 protein is CASSKGGLNQPQHF. Here the CDR3 DNA reads TGTGCCAGCTCAAAGGGAGGTCTCAATCAGCCCCAGCATTTT.

The V and J genes are TRBV7-8 and TRBJ1-2; TRBD1 matches at 7 bases. J was trimmed by 5 bases and V by 1 base; bases with no gene match: 4. CDR1 SGHVS and CDR2 FQNEAQ come from the germline V gene. CDR3 length: 14 residues. In DNA form, the CDR3 reads TGTGCCAGCAGCTTAGGCGACAGGGTATATGGCTACACCTTC. Its protein is CASSLGDRVYGYTF.

The V call is TRBV7-9, the J call TRBJ1-2, with a possible D match to TRBD1 (6 bases). The CDR3 has 13 residues. V was pared by 5 bases and J by 4 bases, with 11 bases between. Germline V gene sequence: CDR1 SEHNR, CDR2 FQNEAQ (reference sequence). The CDR3 spells CASSGSRGYGYTF. The DNA of the CDR3 is TGTGCCAGCAGCGGGAGCAGGGGCTATGGCTACACCTTC.

Of note for this clone: One end of the junction varies from germline; a read error may be responsible. The chain employs TRBV29-1 and TRBJ2-2; D is possibly TRBD2 (5 bases). The CDR3 runs to 12 residues. Germline V gene sequence: CDR1 SQVTM, CDR2 ANQGSEA. CDR3 nucleotides: TGCAGCGCCCTAGGTAGCACCGGGGAGCTGTGTTTT. It is translated as CSALGSTGELCF.

The V gene is TRBV7-6, the J gene TRBJ1-1; no definite D call. The germline V and J ends were trimmed by 1 base and 4 bases, with 7 bases remaining between them. The CDR3 is made up of 13 amino acids. Per germline, CDR1 SGHVS and CDR2 FNYEAQ. The CDR3: CASSLGTFTEAFF. As DNA, the CDR3 is TGTGCCAGCAGCTTAGGGACTTTCACTGAAGCTTTCTTT.

The chain joins TRBV6-1 to TRBJ1-1; 9 positions agree with TRBD1. The CDR3 is 14 residues long. Germline trimming cut 5 bases from V and 7 bases from J; bases unmatched to any gene: 8. CDR1 is MNHNS, CDR2 SASEGT, per germline. CDR3 region: CASSSRTGEGEAFF. The CDR3 DNA is TGTGCCAGCAGTTCTCGGACAGGGGAGGGTGAAGCTTTCTTT.

The genes are TRBV7-2 and TRBJ1-4; D is ambiguous. Germline V gene lookup returns CDR1 SGHTA and CDR2 FQGNSA. The V gene lost 1 base and the J gene lost 7 bases, with 10 bases spanning the gap. The CDR3 contains 14 residues. CDR3 bases: TGTGCCAGCAGCTTAGAGGGTTCAGGTGAAAAACTGTTTTTT. This gives the protein CASSLEGSGEKLFF.

This sequence joins TRBV11-2 and TRBJ1-1; tentative D call: TRBD1 (5 bases). Germline CDR1 is SGHAT and CDR2 is FQNNGV. This CDR3 comprises 15 residues. With 0 bases removed from V and 1 base from J, the gap between germline ends came to 9 bases. DNA for the CDR3: TGTGCCAGCAGCTTAGATCCGGGGGAGAACACTGAAGCTTTCTTT. Protein: CASSLDPGENTEAFF.

The chain has TRBV7-8 and TRBJ2-7, with D possibly called TRBD1 or TRBD2 (7 bases each). CDR1 and CDR2 (germline): SGHVS, FQNEAQ. The CDR3 covers 13 residues. V was cut by 5 bases and J by 3 bases, with 11 bases left in between. CDR3 in DNA: TGTGCCAGCAGCCCAGGGGGGGACTACGAGCAGTACTTC. This translates into CASSPGGDYEQYF.

V and J are TRBV27 and TRBJ1-5; D ambiguous. The CDR3 covers 13 residues. Germline CDR1 is MNHEY and CDR2 is SMNVEV (reference sequence). With 8 bases removed from V and 9 bases from J, the gap between germline ends came to 17 bases. The CDR3 DNA reads TGTGCCAGCGGGATACACCCTAATGCGCCCCAGCATTTT. Protein sequence: CASGIHPNAPQHF.

This clone appeared a few times. The J gene is TRBJ1-3, the V gene TRBV29-1, with D maybe TRBD1 (5 bases). CDR3 length equals 13 residues. The V gene lost 4 bases and the J gene lost 6 bases, with 13 bases spanning the gap. Germline loops: CDR1 SQVTM, CDR2 ANQGSEA. The CDR3 loop reads CSVVDTPENTIYF. CDR3 bases: TGCAGCGTTGTGGACACGCCCGAAAACACCATATATTTT. Full variable domain (remainder filled in from reference TRBV29-1 and TRBJ1-3): SAVISQKPSRDICQRGTSLTIQCQVDSQVTMMFWYRQQPGQSLTLIATANQGSEATYESGFVIDKFPISRPNLTFSTLTVSNMSPEDSSIYLCSVVDTPENTIYFGEGSWLTVV.

About this clone itself: A much larger clone is a single base away; this may be a read error. The rearrangement uses TRBV5-1 and TRBJ2-7; the D is unclear. The CDR3 sequence is 12 residues long. V dropped 0 bases and J dropped 3 bases, with 4 bases sitting between them. Germline CDR1 reads SGHRS; CDR2 reads YFSETQ. CDR3 amino acids: CASSLEGYEQYF. CDR3 sequence (DNA): TGCGCCAGCAGCTTGGAGGGCTACGAGCAGTACTTC. Variable domain in full (rest from reference TRBV5-1 and TRBJ2-7): KAGVTQTPRYLIKTRGQQVTLSCSPISGHRSVSWYQQTPGQGLQFLFEYFSETQRNKGNFPGRFSGRQFSNSRSEMNVSTLELGDSALYLCASSLEGYEQYFGPGTRLTVT.